The rows below give T cell receptor beta chains drawn from one sample of a study of control samples from healthy donors and cancer patients. Assay used: immunoSEQ multiplex PCR; TCRdb lists only in-frame clones, some missing. The sample shows 100,000 to 150,000 clones, about 90% of them seen only once. Sequencing was done on a sample of blood. All receptors derive from a woman aged 45-60 years in good health. Both conserved end residues are part of each CDR3. The D gene is left open where the match is weak.

v_gene,d_gene,j_gene,CDR3aa
TRBV6-5,-,TRBJ2-3,CASRTGGLPDTQYF
TRBV10-2,TRBD1,TRBJ1-4,CASSEQGATNEKLFF
TRBV3-1/TRBV3-2,-,TRBJ1-4,CASSDMTELFF
TRBV2,-,TRBJ2-5,CAGRESLGKETQYF
TRBV6-6,-,TRBJ1-4,CASRGTRNEKLFF
TRBV5-4,-,TRBJ1-1,CASSLAVGANTEAFF
TRBV5-5,-,TRBJ1-5,CASSPTAQVNQPQHF
TRBV28,-,TRBJ1-1,CASSPRLFGTEAFF
TRBV29-1,TRBD1,TRBJ2-5,CSVGPRTGLAQYF
TRBV28,-,TRBJ1-6,CASSLVSRTESPLHF
TRBV14,-,TRBJ1-2,CASSQVPGRGYTF
TRBV10-3,-,TRBJ2-1,CAQGGGEINEQFF
TRBV6-5,-,TRBJ1-1,CASSYGVRGGTEAFF
TRBV30,-,TRBJ1-2,CAWTITRQDTPTGYGYTF
TRBV5-1,TRBD2,TRBJ2-3,CASSSPAGGPDTQYF
TRBV27,-,TRBJ1-6,CASSNSGPNNSPLHF
TRBV30,-,TRBJ1-1,CAWSVRRSTRAEAFF
TRBV6-1,-,TRBJ1-1,CAGSGRRLSEVTVQAFF
TRBV6-5,TRBD1,TRBJ2-7,CASHDRVFDEQYF
TRBV9,TRBD2,TRBJ2-1,CASSVGISGDNEQFF
TRBV6-5,-,TRBJ1-5,CASSSGGSNQPQHF
TRBV14,-,TRBJ1-3,CASSPRTSGNTIYF
TRBV28,TRBD1,TRBJ1-2,CASSLGPGQGILNYGYTF
TRBV2,-,TRBJ1-1,CASIFGRGEAFF
TRBV7-9,-,TRBJ1-1,CASSPQDRYTEAFF
TRBV15,-,TRBJ1-3,CATLPHSWFSGNTIYF
TRBV12-3/TRBV12-4,-,TRBJ1-2,CATGRPNYGYTF
TRBV19,TRBD1,TRBJ1-2,CASSSRQGVGYTF
TRBV6-5,-,TRBJ1-4,CASMVNFNEKLFF
TRBV27,-,TRBJ1-5,CASSLLAGESFQPQHF
TRBV18,-,TRBJ2-3,CASSRSVADTQYF
TRBV5-5,-,TRBJ1-2,CASSLGRGNYGYTF
TRBV9,-,TRBJ1-2,CASSVFPSSPGGYTF
TRBV7-2,-,TRBJ2-3,CANSFKGGSGTDTQYF
TRBV5-6,-,TRBJ2-7,CASSLARAPYYEQYF
TRBV5-1,TRBD2,TRBJ2-3,CASRGGTTDTQYF
TRBV5-1,-,TRBJ2-7,CASSLSHLYEQYF
TRBV5-1,TRBD1,TRBJ2-7,CASSSGTGVYYEQYF
TRBV9,-,TRBJ1-2,CASSVLENYGYTF
TRBV18,TRBD1,TRBJ2-7,CASSHKTGGANEQYF
TRBV11-2,TRBD1,TRBJ1-3,CASSHWDSSGNTIYF
TRBV19,-,TRBJ2-2,CASSGGSNTGELFF
TRBV10-3,-,TRBJ2-1,CAISGDNEQFF
TRBV2,-,TRBJ2-2,CASRGGPGELFF
TRBV7-9,TRBD2,TRBJ2-1,CASSLRGAYNEQFF
TRBV12-3/TRBV12-4,-,TRBJ1-3,CASRPEGSDTIYF
TRBV27,-,TRBJ2-1,CASSFRRSEDEQFF
TRBV18,-,TRBJ2-1,CASSPGGTPDEQFF
TRBV27,TRBD2,TRBJ2-1,CASTSGRSYNEQFF
TRBV19,TRBD1,TRBJ2-2,CASEDRSRTGELFF